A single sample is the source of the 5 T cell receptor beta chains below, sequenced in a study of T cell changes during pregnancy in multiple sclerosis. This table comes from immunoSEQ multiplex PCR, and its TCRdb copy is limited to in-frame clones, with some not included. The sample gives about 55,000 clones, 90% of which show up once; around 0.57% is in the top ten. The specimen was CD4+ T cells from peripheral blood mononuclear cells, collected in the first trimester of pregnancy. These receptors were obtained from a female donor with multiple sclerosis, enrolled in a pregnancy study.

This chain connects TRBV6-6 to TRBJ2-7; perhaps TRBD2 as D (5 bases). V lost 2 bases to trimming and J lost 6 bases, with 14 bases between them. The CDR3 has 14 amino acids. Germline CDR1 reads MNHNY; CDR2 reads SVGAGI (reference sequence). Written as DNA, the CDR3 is TGTGCCAGCAGTTACACGGGTCCGGGGAGCGAGCAGTACTTC. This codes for CASSYTGPGSEQYF.

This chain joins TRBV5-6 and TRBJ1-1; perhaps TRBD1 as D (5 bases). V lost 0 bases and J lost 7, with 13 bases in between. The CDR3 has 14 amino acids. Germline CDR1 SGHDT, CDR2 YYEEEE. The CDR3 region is CASSLDWGGHEAFF. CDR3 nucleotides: TGTGCCAGCAGCTTGGATTGGGGGGGTCATGAAGCTTTCTTT.

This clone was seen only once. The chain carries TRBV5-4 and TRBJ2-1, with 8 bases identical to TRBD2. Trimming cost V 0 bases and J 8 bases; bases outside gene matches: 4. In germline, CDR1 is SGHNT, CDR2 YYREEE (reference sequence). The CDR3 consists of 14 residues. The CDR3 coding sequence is TGTGCCAGCAGCTTGGGGACTAGCTCCGATGAGCAGTTCTTC. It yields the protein CASSLGTSSDEQFF.

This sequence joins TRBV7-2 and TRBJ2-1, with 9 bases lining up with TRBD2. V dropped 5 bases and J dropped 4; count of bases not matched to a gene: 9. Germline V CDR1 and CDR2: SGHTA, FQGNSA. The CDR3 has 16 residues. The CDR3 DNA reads TGTGCCAGCAGCACCCAACCGGGACTAGCTTACAATGAGCAGTTCTTC. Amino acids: CASSTQPGLAYNEQFF.

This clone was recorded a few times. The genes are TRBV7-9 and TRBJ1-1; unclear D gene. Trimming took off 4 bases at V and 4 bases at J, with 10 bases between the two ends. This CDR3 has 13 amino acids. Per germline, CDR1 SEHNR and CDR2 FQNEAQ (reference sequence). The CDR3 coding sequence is TGTGCCAGCAGCTCACAGACACGCACTGAAGCTTTCTTT. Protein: CASSSQTRTEAFF.